This passage covers 25 T cell receptor beta chains from one sample sequenced in a study of blood T cell repertoires in COVID-19. Produced via immunoSEQ multiplex PCR; TCRdb's table is partial and in-frame only. The sample yields roughly 120,000 clones, about 90% seen once. Sequencing was performed on peripheral blood. Receptors originate from a woman between 45 and 60 years old with active or convalescent COVID-19.

The rearrangement joins TRBV5-1 to TRBJ2-2; D is uncertain. Germline-derived CDR1 and CDR2 are SGHRS and YFSETQ. V shed 2 bases and J shed 0 bases, with 5 bases lying between them. The CDR3 spans 14 residues. The CDR3 here is CASSLQTNTGELFF. The CDR3 region has the DNA TGCGCCAGCAGCTTACAGACGAACACCGGGGAGCTGTTTTTT.

This clone was counted between two and nine times. This chain connects TRBV3-1 (or the pseudogene TRBV3-2) to TRBJ1-5, with a weak D call TRBD1 (5 bases). The V end lost 6 bases, the J end lost 5 bases, and 11 bases lay between the germline ends. The CDR3 spans 13 residues. In germline, CDR1 is LGHDT, CDR2 YNNKEL (reference sequence). The CDR3 protein is CASSLDRYQPQHF. The DNA of the CDR3 is TGTGCCAGCAGTCTAGACAGATATCAGCCCCAGCATTTT.

This clone was observed a single time. The chain is built from TRBV10-3 and TRBJ2-7, with TRBD1 identical over 9 bases. J lost 3 bases, V lost 6 bases, and 6 bases had no gene match. The CDR3 extends over 14 amino acids. Germline V CDR1 and CDR2: ENHRY, SYGVKD. The CDR3 loop is CAISTTGGNYEQYF. The DNA for the CDR3 is TGTGCCATCAGCACGACAGGGGGTAACTACGAGCAGTACTTC.

V usage is TRBV2 and J usage is TRBJ2-1, with 7 nucleotides matching TRBD1. The V and J ends lost 5 bases and 7 bases, in that order; junction bases with no gene match: 5. The CDR3 has 13 amino acids. CDR1 and CDR2 from the germline V gene are SNHLY and FYNNEI. The chain's CDR3 is CASSRQGWNEQFF. The CDR3 DNA is TGTGCCAGCAGTCGACAGGGTTGGAATGAGCAGTTCTTC.

The rearrangement links TRBV25-1 to TRBJ1-5; D may be TRBD1 (5 bases). CDR3 length: 13 amino acids. Germline lookup yields CDR1 MGHDK and CDR2 SYGVNS. Trimming pared 5 bases from V and 6 bases from J, leaving 11 bases between. CDR3: CASSSLGGQPQHF. Written as DNA, the CDR3 is TGTGCCAGCAGTTCCCTGGGGGGTCAGCCCCAGCATTTT.

This chain uses TRBV5-1 with TRBJ2-3; 10 bases line up with TRBD2. Looked up from germline, CDR1 is SGHRS and CDR2 is YFSETQ. This CDR3 spans 23 amino acids. V lost 0 bases, J lost 0 bases, and 22 bases stayed unmatched. CDR3 bases: TGCGCCAGCAGCTTGGCCGGCGTGGAGGCTAGCGGGAGACTACCCTTTAGCACAGATACGCAGTATTTT. It encodes CASSLAGVEASGRLPFSTDTQYF.

The V and J genes are TRBV20-1 and TRBJ2-7; TRBD1 might be the D (5 bases). From germline, CDR1 is DFQATT and CDR2 SNEGSKA (reference sequence). The CDR3 covers 11 residues. V lost 4 bases and J lost 3, with 7 bases in between. For the CDR3, the DNA is TGCAGTGCTACCCAGGGCTACGAGCAGTACTTC. This encodes CSATQGYEQYF.

V gene TRBV13 combines with J gene TRBJ2-3, with D possibly TRBD2 on 5 matching bases. This CDR3 comprises 17 residues. Germline V gene sequence: CDR1 PRHDT, CDR2 FYEKMQ (reference sequence). Trimming left V 4 bases short and J 4 bases short, with 21 bases between. The CDR3 here is CASSSSGEGRFADTQYF. CDR3 in DNA: TGTGCCAGCAGCTCCTCGGGTGAGGGCCGGTTTGCAGATACGCAGTATTTT.

This sequence joins TRBV6-5 and TRBJ2-1; 15 nucleotides agree with TRBD2. In germline, CDR1 is MNHEY, CDR2 SVGAGI. The junction had 6 bases not matched to a gene; V was cut back by 6 bases and J by 12 bases. The CDR3 extends over 14 amino acids. Here the CDR3 reads CASRKGLAGGAQFF. Written as DNA, the CDR3 is TGTGCCAGCAGGAAGGGACTAGCGGGAGGCGCGCAGTTCTTC.

V is TRBV25-1 and J is TRBJ2-7; 8 positions match TRBD1. Trimming removed 4 bases from V and 2 bases from J; junction bases left unmatched: 7. CDR1 is MGHDK, CDR2 SYGVNS, per germline. This CDR3 comprises 15 residues. The CDR3 DNA follows: TGTGCCAGCAGTGCTACTGCAGGGGGCGCCTACGAGCAGTACTTC. Translation: CASSATAGGAYEQYF.

The chain joins TRBV27 to TRBJ2-3; TRBD2 aligns across 8 bases. This CDR3 contains 17 residues. V dropped 5 bases and J dropped 7; count of bases not matched to a gene: 17. Germline loops: CDR1 MNHEY, CDR2 SMNVEV (reference sequence). The CDR3 loop reads CASSHRGTSRTQNTQYF. CDR3 sequence (DNA): TGTGCCAGCAGTCATCGTGGGACTAGTCGGACACAAAATACGCAGTATTTT.

This rearrangement joins TRBV2 to TRBJ2-2; 8 bases map to TRBD1. With 5 bases clipped from V and 0 bases from J, the junction kept 2 bases outside the gene matches. Germline-derived CDR1 and CDR2 are SNHLY and FYNNEI. The CDR3 runs 15 residues. CDR3 sequence reads: CASSPQGANTGELFF. The CDR3 nucleotides read TGTGCCAGCAGTCCACAGGGGGCGAACACCGGGGAGCTGTTTTTT.

The genes are TRBV2 and TRBJ1-2; 8 nucleotides line up with TRBD1. CDR3 length equals 14 residues. Germline V gene lookup returns CDR1 SNHLY and CDR2 FYNNEI. After removal of 4 bases from V and 4 bases from J, the junction contained 5 bases not matched to a gene. CDR3 sequence reads: CASSGQGAFYGYTF. Here the CDR3 DNA reads TGTGCCAGCAGTGGGCAGGGGGCTTTCTATGGCTACACCTTC. Full variable domain (rest looked up from reference TRBV2 and TRBJ1-2): EPEVTQTPSHQVTQMGQEVILRCVPISNHLYFYWYRQILGQKVEFLVSFYNNEISEKSEIFDDQFSVERPDGSNFTLKIRSTKLEDSAMYFCASSGQGAFYGYTFGSGTRLTVV.

The rearrangement links TRBV28 to TRBJ1-3; D is unclear. This CDR3 region has 12 residues. The V and J ends lost 6 bases and 4 bases respectively, with 7 bases between them. Germline CDR1 is MDHEN and CDR2 is SYDVKM. The CDR3 nucleotides read TGTGCCAGCAGCACAGAGGGAAACACCATATATTTT. This gives the protein CASSTEGNTIYF.

The rearrangement uses TRBV2 and TRBJ2-7; 9 nucleotides match TRBD1. The CDR3 contains 14 residues. Unmatched junction bases numbered 8, after V lost 4 bases and J lost 7 bases. Germline V gene data show CDR1 as SNHLY and CDR2 as FYNNEI. The CDR3 protein is CASSVDRGPTEQYF. CDR3 sequence (DNA): TGTGCCAGCAGTGTGGACAGGGGACCTACGGAGCAGTACTTC.

This clone was seen once. The rearrangement joins TRBV18 to TRBJ2-7; 11 bases map to TRBD2. Germline CDR1 reads KGHSH; CDR2 reads LQKENI. The CDR3 totals 15 residues. The trim removed 2 bases at V and 3 bases at J, leaving 3 bases unmatched. This chain's CDR3 is CASSPGTSGSYEQYF. CDR3 bases: TGTGCCAGCTCACCAGGCACTAGCGGGAGCTACGAGCAGTACTTC.

This chain connects TRBV14 to TRBJ2-5; 8 bases are a match to TRBD1. The V and J ends lost 8 bases and 3 bases, in that order; junction bases with no gene match: 5. Germline CDR1 and CDR2: SGHDN and FVKESK. The CDR3 is made up of 13 amino acids. The CDR3, as DNA: TGTGCCAGCGCCAGGGGGCTAGAAGAGACCCAGTACTTC. Protein sequence: CASARGLEETQYF. The whole variable domain, remainder taken from reference TRBV14 and TRBJ2-5, is EAGVTQFPSHSVIEKGQTVTLRCDPISGHDNLYWYRRVMGKEIKFLLHFVKESKQDESGMPNNRFLAERTGGTYSTLKVQPAELEDSGVYFCASARGLEETQYFGPGTRLLVL.

J is TRBJ2-7 and V is TRBV9; 10 nucleotides match TRBD1. V was clipped by 2 bases and J by 4 bases; unmatched bases: 6. Per the germline V gene, CDR1 is SGDLS and CDR2 is YYNGEE. This CDR3 region has 15 residues. Written as DNA, the CDR3 is TGTGCCAGCAGCGTTCATCCGGGACAGGGGTACGAGCAGTACTTC. Translation: CASSVHPGQGYEQYF.

The rearrangement joins TRBV7-2 to TRBJ1-1; 10 bases fit TRBD1. The CDR3 has 16 amino acids. The ends lost 3 bases at V and 0 bases at J; junction bases unmatched: 4. Looked up from germline, CDR1 is SGHTA and CDR2 is FQGNSA. Here the CDR3 reads CASSLSGQGMNTEAFF. In DNA, the CDR3 is TGTGCCAGCAGCTTGTCGGGACAGGGGATGAACACTGAAGCTTTCTTT.

The chain links TRBV10-3 to TRBJ1-2, with TRBD1 matching 10 bases. The CDR3 consists of 16 residues. J was trimmed by 4 bases and V by 4 bases; bases with no gene match: 9. The germline V gene encodes CDR1 ENHRY and CDR2 SYGVKD. The CDR3 coding sequence is TGTGCCATCAGTGGGGGATTGACAGGGGGCTCCTATGGCTACACCTTC. As protein: CAISGGLTGGSYGYTF.

The chain employs TRBV6-1 and TRBJ2-1, with 8 bases identical to TRBD1. The germline CDR1 and CDR2 sequences are MNHNS and SASEGT. The CDR3 totals 16 residues. J was trimmed by 1 base and V by 4 bases; bases with no gene match: 6. The CDR3 protein is CASSVRQGWSYNEQFF. The DNA for the CDR3 is TGTGCCAGCAGTGTACGACAGGGGTGGTCCTACAATGAGCAGTTCTTC.

The rearrangement uses TRBV7-9 and TRBJ2-7, with 9 bases that match TRBD1. Germline CDR1 is SEHNR and CDR2 is FQNEAQ (reference sequence). Trimming at V came to 5 bases and at J to 6 bases, leaving 11 bases not matched to a gene. The CDR3 has 15 amino acids. Written as DNA, the CDR3 is TGTGCCAGCAGCCATGTGACAGGGGGACAACCCGAGCAGTACTTC. Translating it yields CASSHVTGGQPEQYF.

This clone was counted once. J is TRBJ2-7 and V is TRBV5-1, with TRBD2 matching 10 bases. CDR1 and CDR2 (germline): SGHRS, YFSETQ. This CDR3 comprises 15 residues. V lost 0 bases to trimming and J lost 3 bases; unmatched junction nucleotides: 3. This CDR3 is CASSLGGLASYEQYF. As DNA, the CDR3 is TGCGCCAGCAGCTTGGGGGGACTAGCGAGCTACGAGCAGTACTTC.

The V gene is TRBV29-1, the J gene TRBJ1-2; tentative D call: TRBD1 (6 bases). The CDR3 is 13 residues long. Germline values: CDR1 SQVTM, CDR2 ANQGSEA. V was pared by 3 bases and J by 1 base, with 9 bases between. CDR3 residues: CSVEDRDNYGYTF. The CDR3 DNA follows: TGCAGCGTTGAGGACAGAGATAACTATGGCTACACCTTC.

V gene TRBV18 combines with J gene TRBJ2-2; D not certain. Trimming left V 1 base short and J 6 bases short, with 3 bases between. Germline lookup yields CDR1 KGHSH and CDR2 LQKENI. The CDR3 is 12 residues long. The CDR3 DNA follows: TGTGCCAGCTCACCACTCTCCGGGGAGCTGTTTTTT. It yields the protein CASSPLSGELFF.